A selection of T cell receptor beta chains follows, all from one sample in a study of T cells in localized non-small cell lung cancer. Produced via immunoSEQ multiplex PCR; TCRdb's table is partial and in-frame only. The data contain roughly 27,000 clones, about nine tenths of them singletons. The starting material was peripheral blood mononuclear cells, obtained before any cancer treatment. These TCRs come from a woman aged 40 to 75 with stage III lung adenocarcinoma. Each CDR3 is given with its conserved first and last residue. Clone size is shown for a subset of rows, as once, few, many or a class of expanded clone.

14 | TRBV5-6 | few | CASSLVSEANVLTF
14 | TRBV16 | once | CASSQDEARYEQYF
13 | TRBV30 | - | CAWSDPYNSPLHF
15 | TRBV5-1 | - | CASSLVAGNNSPLHF
14 | TRBV11-2 | - | CASSLGRSNYGYTF
15 | TRBV28 | - | CASSLLAGGTYEQYF
13 | TRBV7-2 | - | CASSGIRSGTQYF
11 | TRBV29-1 | once | CSVETYNEQFF
10 | TRBV29-1 | - | CSAAQDTQYF
13 | TRBV18 | - | CASSQSSSDTQYF
12 | TRBV5-1 | - | CASSLEGGTIYF
15 | TRBV5-5 | - | CASSLGSGTYNEQFF
13 | TRBV6-1 | - | CASSVQVPGELFF
13 | TRBV2 | - | CASSVESNQPQHF
14 | TRBV6-5 | - | CASSHSGTQETQYF
14 | TRBV9 | - | CASSVTGGNTEAFF
14 | TRBV18 | - | CASSIRPAEYEQFF
13 | TRBV10-1 | - | CASTPGDTGELFF
15 | TRBV2 | - | CASSESQGVETEAFF
13 | TRBV6-6 | - | CASTPGYNSPLHF
11 | TRBV2 | - | CASSETYEQYF
15 | TRBV5-1 | - | CASSPFGGAANEQFF
14 | TRBV18 | - | CASSPMVRGDEQFF
15 | TRBV2 | few | CASTERLAGADTQYF
15 | TRBV10-3 | - | CAISESGAGEETQYF
17 | TRBV9 | - | CASSVQAGEVVGNEQFF
15 | TRBV7-6 | - | CASSLTQGLGETQYF
14 | TRBV5-1 | once | CASSLSLGAETQYF
15 | TRBV5-1 | - | CASRFTGQGASEQYF
17 | TRBV12-1 | - | CASSLDYRGDSYNEQFF
14 | TRBV2 | few | CASTGTGIAGELFF
14 | TRBV30 | - | CSWSVLTGWTEAFF
14 | TRBV6-5 | once | CASSYGGGSYEQYF
16 | TRBV7-2 | - | CASSLEGWGGKETQYF
17 | TRBV7-8 | - | CASSLNVLEIAKNIQYF
14 | TRBV6-6 | - | CASSHGGGEQPQHF
14 | TRBV6-1 | - | CASSLYSGNTEAFF
16 | TRBV4-2 | - | CASSQEAGSNTGELFF
16 | TRBV29-1 | - | CSVDGGPTHTSGELFF
14 | TRBV30 | - | CAWTQGHRATEAFF
17 | TRBV18 | - | CASSALGQGAAGNTIYF
13 | TRBV4-3 | - | CASSQEYRHGYTF
14 | TRBV10-2 | - | CASKKGTGDQPQHF
14 | TRBV7-9 | - | CASSFWPNGEKLFF
16 | TRBV4-2 | - | CASSQGTQGEGEKLFF
15 | TRBV6-1 | - | CASSRAGNGADTQYF
14 | TRBV19 | - | CASSIDRGNQPQHF
15 | TRBV15 | - | CATSRNYRGPHEQFF
12 | TRBV28 | - | CASSLGPSEQYF
11 | TRBV20-1 | - | CSAPSNGELFF
12 | TRBV6-1 | - | CASKKSNQPQHF
15 | TRBV5-4 | - | CASSRVQPGQYGYTF
14 | TRBV11-2 | - | CASTQGGGPYEQYF
13 | TRBV5-1 | - | CASSFSREETQYF